The clone carrying this T cell receptor beta chain was detected a few times. The antigen is unknown. The same CDR3 also results from other DNA sequences found in this sample. Genomic DNA of each subset was evenly split across several immunoSEQ plates. Data came from immunoSEQ multiplex PCR; TCRdb stores just in-frame clones and leaves some out. The profile shows millions of clones, 90% to 95% of them singletons. All donors were healthy HIV-negative adults lacking recent acute infections or vaccinations. CD4+ cells were split into CD45RA+ naive and CD45RA-negative memory subsets. The sample is drawn from a study of shared clonotypes between healthy human individuals. Study-level results: Larger estimated richness was generally seen in naive subsets than in memory subsets.

The length of the CDR3 is 13 residues. Trimming removed 1 base at V and 6 bases at J, with 6 bases between. Germline V gene lookup returns CDR1 SGHVS and CDR2 FQNEAQ. The genes are TRBV7-8 and TRBJ2-2; the D is unclear. The sample comprised naive CD4+ T cells sorted from blood. Noted subset: CD45RA+ positively selected. The receptor's source is a man younger than 35 in good health. The CDR3 DNA sequence: TGTGCCAGCAGCTTAGGAACGGCCGGGGAGCTGTTTTTT. Translation: CASSLGTAGELFF.